The rows below give T cell receptor beta chains drawn from one sample of a study of T cell responses to AZD1222 COVID-19 vaccine. TCRdb's copy holds only in-frame clones and misses some; the assay was immunoSEQ multiplex PCR. Of roughly 120,000 clones in the sample, about nine tenths were seen once. The sequenced sample was peripheral blood, obtained on day 0 of MenACWY control vaccination. The receptors were sampled from an adult in good health. Both conserved end residues are part of each CDR3. The D gene is left open where the match is weak.

d_call v_call cdr3_length cdr3_aa
TRBD1 TRBV15 17 CATSRDRGLPPNEKLFF
NA TRBV4-1 16 CASSGAARALGYGYTF
NA TRBV5-6 15 CASSPRKMFNSPLHF
TRBD2 TRBV28 12 CASSAGGYEQYF
NA TRBV2 14 CASSGWLSNQPQHF
NA TRBV29-1 12 CSVESSGYEQYF
NA TRBV10-1 13 CASSDQDTDTQYF
NA TRBV6-1 17 CASSEDIGTGSGNTIYF
TRBD1 TRBV7-9 15 CASSDKQGSNEKLFF
TRBD2 TRBV5-6 17 CASSWGTSGSMSYEQYF
NA TRBV19 16 CASSTGGTLAKNIQYF